The clone carrying this T cell receptor (beta chain) was seen a handful of times. Generated by immunoSEQ multiplex PCR, the TCRdb table keeps only in-frame clones and is missing some. The data contain 95,000 or so clones, roughly 84% of them singletons. CDR1 and CDR2 from the germline V gene are MDHEN and SYDVKM. This CDR3 has 15 residues. Losses at the gene ends were 8 bases for V and 2 bases for J; bases not matched to a gene: 10. Specified time point: pretreatment peripheral blood. Samples spanned pretreatment and treatment, with 1 to 8 time points per patient. This entry belongs to a study of PD-L1 blockade in urothelial cancer. Study background: The researchers analyzed blood 3 weeks (second dose) and 6 weeks after treatment start.

The clonotype was recovered from a man between 60 and 75 years old with urothelial cancer. This specimen was PBMCs, taken around atezolizumab (anti-PD-L1) treatment. The chain employs TRBV28 and TRBJ2-3, with 7 bases that match TRBD2. This chain's CDR3 is CASGTTPSHTDTQYF. CDR3 nucleotides: TGTGCCAGCGGGACTACACCTTCTCACACAGATACGCAGTATTTT.